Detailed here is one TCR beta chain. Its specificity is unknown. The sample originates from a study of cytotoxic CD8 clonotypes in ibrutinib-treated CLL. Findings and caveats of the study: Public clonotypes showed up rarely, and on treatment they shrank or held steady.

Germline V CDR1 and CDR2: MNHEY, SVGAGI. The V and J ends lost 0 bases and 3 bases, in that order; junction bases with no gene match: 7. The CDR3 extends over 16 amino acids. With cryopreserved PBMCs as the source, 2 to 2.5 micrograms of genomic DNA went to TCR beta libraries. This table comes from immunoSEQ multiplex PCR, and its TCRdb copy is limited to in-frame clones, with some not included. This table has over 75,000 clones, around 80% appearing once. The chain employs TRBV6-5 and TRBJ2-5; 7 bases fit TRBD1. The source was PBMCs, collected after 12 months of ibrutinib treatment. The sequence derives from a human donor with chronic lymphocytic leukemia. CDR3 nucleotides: TGTGCCAGCAGTTACTCGTTCTGGGACAGAAAAGAGACCCAGTACTTC. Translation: CASSYSFWDRKETQYF.